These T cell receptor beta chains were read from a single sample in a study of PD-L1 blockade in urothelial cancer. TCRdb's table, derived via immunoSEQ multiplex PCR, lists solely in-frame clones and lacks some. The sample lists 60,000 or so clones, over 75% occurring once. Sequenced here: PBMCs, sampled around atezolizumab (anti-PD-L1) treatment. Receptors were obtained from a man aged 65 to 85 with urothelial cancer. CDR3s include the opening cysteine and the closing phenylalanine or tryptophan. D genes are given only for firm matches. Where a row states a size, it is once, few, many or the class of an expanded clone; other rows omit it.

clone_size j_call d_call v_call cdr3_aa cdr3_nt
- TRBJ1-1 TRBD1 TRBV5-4 CASSTGQGPRTEAFF TGTGCCAGCAGCACCGGACAGGGGCCGCGCACTGAAGCTTTCTTT
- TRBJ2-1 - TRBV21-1 CASSKAPGQGDNEQFF TGTGCCAGCAGCAAAGCCCCGGGACAGGGGGACAATGAGCAGTTCTTC
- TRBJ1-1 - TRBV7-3 CASSSQGDTEAFF TGTGCCAGCAGTTCACAGGGAGACACTGAAGCTTTCTTT
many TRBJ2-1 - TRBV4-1 CASSGTEQFF TGCGCCAGCAGTGGCACAGAGCAGTTCTTC
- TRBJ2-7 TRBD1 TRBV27 CARYPGQGAWEQYF TGTGCCAGGTATCCGGGACAGGGGGCGTGGGAGCAGTACTTC
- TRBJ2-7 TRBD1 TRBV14 CASSQDAGEDRGPCEQYF TGTGCCAGCAGCCAAGATGCGGGGGAGGACAGGGGGCCGTGCGAGCAGTACTTC
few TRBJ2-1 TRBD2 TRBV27 CASSSTSPNNEQFF TGTGCCAGCAGTTCGACTAGCCCCAACAATGAGCAGTTCTTC
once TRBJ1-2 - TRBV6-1 CASSYLGAYTF TGTGCCAGCAGTTACCTGGGAGCCTACACCTTC
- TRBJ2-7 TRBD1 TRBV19 CASTQGAGVGEQYF TGTGCCAGTACCCAGGGGGCCGGAGTCGGCGAGCAGTACTTC
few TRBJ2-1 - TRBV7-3 CASSLTNGQNEQFF TGTGCCAGCAGCTTAACGAATGGACAGAATGAGCAGTTCTTC
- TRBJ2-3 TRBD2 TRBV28 CASSLLLAGGSDTQYF TGTGCCAGCAGCCTCCTCCTAGCGGGAGGGTCAGATACGCAGTATTTT
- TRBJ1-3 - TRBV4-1 CASSQWGGRGNTIYF TGCGCCAGCAGCCAGTGGGGGGGCAGGGGAAACACCATATATTTT
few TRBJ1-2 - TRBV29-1 CGGQLNYGYTF TGCGGCGGACAGCTTAACTATGGCTACACCTTC
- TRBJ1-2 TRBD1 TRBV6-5 CASSYKAGTGGFGYTF TGTGCCAGCAGTTACAAGGCCGGGACAGGGGGGTTTGGCTACACCTTC
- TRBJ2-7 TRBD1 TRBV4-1 CASSTTYDRGTPYEQYF TGCGCCAGCAGCACTACTTATGACAGGGGGACACCCTACGAGCAGTACTTC
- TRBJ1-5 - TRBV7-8 CASSPNSGNQPQHF TGTGCCAGCAGCCCGAATTCGGGCAATCAGCCCCAGCATTTT
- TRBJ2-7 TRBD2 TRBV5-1 CASRATSGTGQYF TGCGCCAGCAGAGCGACTAGCGGGACAGGGCAGTACTTC
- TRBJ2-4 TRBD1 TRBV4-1 CASSQDRTGPIQYF TGCGCCAGCAGCCAGGACAGGACAGGCCCAATTCAGTACTTC
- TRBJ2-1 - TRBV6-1 CASSLTQGIFDEQFF TGTGCCAGCAGTCTAACGCAGGGGATTTTTGATGAGCAGTTCTTC
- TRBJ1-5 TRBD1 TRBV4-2 CASSQGTGGRQPQHF TGTGCCAGCAGCCAAGGGACAGGGGGTCGGCAGCCCCAGCATTTT
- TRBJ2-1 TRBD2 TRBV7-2 CASSLEGSGTYNEQFF TGTGCCAGCAGCTTAGAGGGTAGCGGGACCTACAATGAGCAGTTCTTC
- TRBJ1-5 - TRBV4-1 CASSRGGAGYQPQHF TGCGCCAGCAGCCGAGGGGGGGCAGGGTATCAGCCCCAGCATTTT
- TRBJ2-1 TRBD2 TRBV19 CASTREGLAGVGSYNEQFF TGTGCCAGTACCCGGGAGGGACTAGCGGGAGTTGGGTCCTACAATGAGCAGTTCTTC
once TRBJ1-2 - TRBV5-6 CASSLSRGYGYTF TGTGCCAGCAGCTTGTCACGGGGGTATGGCTACACCTTC
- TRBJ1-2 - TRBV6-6 CASSGEIDGYTF TGTGCCAGCAGTGGGGAGATAGATGGCTACACCTTC
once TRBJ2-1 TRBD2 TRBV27 CASSSLAGGPGKYNEQFF TGTGCCAGCAGTTCACTAGCGGGAGGGCCGGGAAAATACAATGAGCAGTTCTTC
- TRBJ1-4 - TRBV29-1 CSVHEGDYEKLFF TGCAGCGTTCATGAAGGTGACTACGAAAAACTGTTTTTT